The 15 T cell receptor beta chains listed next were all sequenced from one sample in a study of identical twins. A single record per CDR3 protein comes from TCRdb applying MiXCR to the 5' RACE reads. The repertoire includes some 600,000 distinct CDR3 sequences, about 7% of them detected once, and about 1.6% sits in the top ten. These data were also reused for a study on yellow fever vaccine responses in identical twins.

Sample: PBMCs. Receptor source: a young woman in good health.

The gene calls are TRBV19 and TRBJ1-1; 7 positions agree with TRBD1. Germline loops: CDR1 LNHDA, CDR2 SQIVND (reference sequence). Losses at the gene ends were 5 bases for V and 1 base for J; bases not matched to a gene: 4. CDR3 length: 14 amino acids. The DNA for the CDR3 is TGTGCCAGTAGTGTTACAGGGGAGAACACTGAAGCTTTCTTT. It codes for CASSVTGENTEAFF.

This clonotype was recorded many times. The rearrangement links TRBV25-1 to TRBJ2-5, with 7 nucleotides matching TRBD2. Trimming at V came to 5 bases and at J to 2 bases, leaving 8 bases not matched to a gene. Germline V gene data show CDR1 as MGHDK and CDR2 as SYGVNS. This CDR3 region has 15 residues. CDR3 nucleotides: TGTGCCAGCAGTTTGACTAGCACGGGACAAGAGACCCAGTACTTC. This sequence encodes CASSLTSTGQETQYF.

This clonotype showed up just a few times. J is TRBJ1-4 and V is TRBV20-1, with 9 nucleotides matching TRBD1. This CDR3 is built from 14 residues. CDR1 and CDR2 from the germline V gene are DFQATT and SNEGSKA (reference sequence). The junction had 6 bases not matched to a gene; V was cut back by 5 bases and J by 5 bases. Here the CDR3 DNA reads TGCAGTGCTGGGACAGGGCGAGGAAATGAAAAACTGTTTTTT. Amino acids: CSAGTGRGNEKLFF.

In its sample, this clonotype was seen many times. CDR3 nucleotide sequence: TGTGCCAGCAGTTTGCGGGGGGCTTTCTTT. This sequence encodes CASSLRGAFF. The genes are TRBV7-2 and TRBJ1-1; perhaps TRBD1 as D (5 bases). Looked up from germline, CDR1 is SGHTA and CDR2 is FQGNSA. The ends were cut back, 6 bases at V and 11 bases at J, with 10 bases in the middle. This CDR3 spans 10 amino acids.

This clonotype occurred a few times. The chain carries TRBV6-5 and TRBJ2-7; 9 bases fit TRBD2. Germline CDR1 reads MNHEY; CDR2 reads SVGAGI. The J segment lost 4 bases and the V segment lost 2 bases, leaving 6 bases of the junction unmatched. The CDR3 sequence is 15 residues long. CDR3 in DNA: TGTGCCAGCAGTTACGGCGGGGGGGTAAGGTACGAGCAGTACGTC. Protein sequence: CASSYGGGVRYEQYV.

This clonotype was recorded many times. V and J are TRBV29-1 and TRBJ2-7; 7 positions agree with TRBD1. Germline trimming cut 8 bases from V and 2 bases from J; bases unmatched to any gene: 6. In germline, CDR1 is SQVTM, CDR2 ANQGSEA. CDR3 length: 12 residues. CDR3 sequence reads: CSPSGGTYEQYF. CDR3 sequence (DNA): TGCAGCCCCTCAGGGGGAACCTACGAGCAGTACTTC.

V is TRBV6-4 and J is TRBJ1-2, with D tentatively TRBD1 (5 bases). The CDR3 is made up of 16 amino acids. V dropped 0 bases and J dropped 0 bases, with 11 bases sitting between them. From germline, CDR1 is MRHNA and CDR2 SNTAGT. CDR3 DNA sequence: TGTGCCAGCAGTGACTCGAAGGGACCCGCTAACTATGGCTACACCTTC. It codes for CASSDSKGPANYGYTF.

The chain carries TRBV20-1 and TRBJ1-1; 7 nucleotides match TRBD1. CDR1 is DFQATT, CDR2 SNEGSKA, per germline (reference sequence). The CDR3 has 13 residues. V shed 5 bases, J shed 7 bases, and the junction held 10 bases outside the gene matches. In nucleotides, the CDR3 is TGCAGTGCTGGGGGACAGCTAAAGTATGAAGCTTTCTTT. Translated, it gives CSAGGQLKYEAFF.

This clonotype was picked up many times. The CDR3 region has the DNA TGCAGTGCCGCTGGGGGACAGGGAAACTATGGCTACACCTTC. Its translation: CSAAGGQGNYGYTF. The J gene is TRBJ1-2, the V gene TRBV20-1, with 9 bases that match TRBD1. This CDR3 is 14 amino acids long. The ends lost 6 bases at V and 2 bases at J; junction bases unmatched: 7. Germline CDR1 reads DFQATT; CDR2 reads SNEGSKA (reference sequence).

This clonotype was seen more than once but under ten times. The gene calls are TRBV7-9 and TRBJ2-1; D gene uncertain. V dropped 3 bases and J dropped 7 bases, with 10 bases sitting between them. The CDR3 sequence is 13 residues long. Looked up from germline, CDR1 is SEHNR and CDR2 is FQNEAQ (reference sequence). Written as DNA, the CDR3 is TGTGCCAGCAGCTTTAGCATTAGTAATGAGCAGTTCTTC. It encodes CASSFSISNEQFF.

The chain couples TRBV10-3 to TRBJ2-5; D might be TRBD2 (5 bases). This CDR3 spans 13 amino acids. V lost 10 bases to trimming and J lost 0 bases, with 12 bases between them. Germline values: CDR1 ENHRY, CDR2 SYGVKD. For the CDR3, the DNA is TGTGCCACCGGGGTCACCAACCAAGAGACCCAGTACTTC. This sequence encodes CATGVTNQETQYF.

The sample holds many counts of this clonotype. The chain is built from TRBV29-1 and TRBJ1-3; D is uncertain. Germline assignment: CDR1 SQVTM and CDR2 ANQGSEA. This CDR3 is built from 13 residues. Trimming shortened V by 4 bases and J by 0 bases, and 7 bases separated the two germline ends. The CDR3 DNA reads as TGCAGCGTTGGGGTAATCTCTGGAAACACCATATATTTT. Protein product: CSVGVISGNTIYF.

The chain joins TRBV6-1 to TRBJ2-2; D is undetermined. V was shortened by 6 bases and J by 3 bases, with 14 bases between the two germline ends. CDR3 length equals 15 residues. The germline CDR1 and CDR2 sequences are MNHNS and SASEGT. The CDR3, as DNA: TGTGCCAGCAGCGATCATACCTCGGACACCGGGGAGCTGTTTTTT. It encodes CASSDHTSDTGELFF.

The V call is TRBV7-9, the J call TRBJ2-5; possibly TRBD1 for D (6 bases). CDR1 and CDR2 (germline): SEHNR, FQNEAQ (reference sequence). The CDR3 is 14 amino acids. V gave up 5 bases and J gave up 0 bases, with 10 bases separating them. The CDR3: CASSARTDQETQYF. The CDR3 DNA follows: TGTGCCAGCAGCGCGCGGACAGACCAAGAGACCCAGTACTTC.

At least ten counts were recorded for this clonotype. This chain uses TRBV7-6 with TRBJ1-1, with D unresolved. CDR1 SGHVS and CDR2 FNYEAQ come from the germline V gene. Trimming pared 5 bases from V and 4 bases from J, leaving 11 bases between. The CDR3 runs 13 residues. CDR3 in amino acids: CASSAVAVTEAFF. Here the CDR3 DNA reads TGTGCCAGCAGCGCGGTTGCAGTCACTGAAGCTTTCTTT.